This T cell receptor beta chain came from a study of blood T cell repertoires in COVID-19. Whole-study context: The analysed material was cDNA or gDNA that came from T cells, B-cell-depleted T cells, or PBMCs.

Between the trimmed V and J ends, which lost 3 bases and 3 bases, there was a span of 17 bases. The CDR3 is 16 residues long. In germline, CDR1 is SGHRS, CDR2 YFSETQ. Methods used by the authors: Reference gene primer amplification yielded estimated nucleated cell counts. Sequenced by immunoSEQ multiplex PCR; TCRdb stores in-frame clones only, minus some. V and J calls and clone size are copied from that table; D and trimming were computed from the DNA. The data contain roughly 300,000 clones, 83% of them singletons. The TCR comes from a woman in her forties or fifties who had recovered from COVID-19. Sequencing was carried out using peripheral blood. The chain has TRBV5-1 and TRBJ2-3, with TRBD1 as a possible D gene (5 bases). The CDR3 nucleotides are TGCGCCAGCAGCTCTACAGGCCTCACCTTAACAGATACGCAGTATTTT. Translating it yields CASSSTGLTLTDTQYF.